One sample yielded the 4 T cell receptor beta chains listed below, sequenced in a study of CD8 T cells in Susac syndrome. Random hexamers were used to reverse transcribe 0.5 to 1 ug of RNA. MiXCR, applied by TCRdb to the immunoSEQ multiplex PCR reads, yields one record per CDR3 protein. The sample consists of about 300,000 distinct CDR3 sequences, about 82% of them appearing once. The sequenced material came from CD8+ T cells from PBMCs. Receptors were obtained from a human donor with multiple sclerosis.

This clonotype has only a few counts. The chain combines TRBV28 with TRBJ2-7; 8 bases align to TRBD2. The CDR3 extends over 13 amino acids. Germline V gene data show CDR1 as MDHEN and CDR2 as SYDVKM. The J segment lost 4 bases and the V segment lost 3 bases, leaving 2 bases of the junction unmatched. The CDR3, as DNA: TGTGCCAGCAGTTTCGCGGGAGGATACGAGCAGTACTTC. Its translation is CASSFAGGYEQYF. The complete variable domain, with remaining parts taken from reference TRBV28 and TRBJ2-7, reads DVKVTQSSRYLVKRTGEKVFLECVQDMDHENMFWYRQDPGLGLRLIYFSYDVKMKEKGDIPEGYSVSREKKERFSLILESASTNQTSMYLCASSFAGGYEQYFGPGTRLTVT.

The genes are TRBV7-9 and TRBJ1-1, with a possible D match to TRBD1 (5 bases). Germline assignment: CDR1 SEHNR and CDR2 FQNEAQ (reference sequence). V lost 4 bases and J 7 bases, leaving 13 bases between the germline ends. This CDR3 spans 13 amino acids. CDR3 DNA: TGTGCCAGCAGCTCTCTAGACAGCTATGAAGCTTTCTTT. Translation: CASSSLDSYEAFF.

CDR3 residues: CASSPEALPGHYYEQYF. The CDR3 nucleotides are TGCGCCAGCAGCCCCGAAGCCCTCCCAGGACACTACTACGAGCAGTACTTC. The chain employs TRBV4-3 and TRBJ2-7; TRBD1 is a possible D gene (5 bases). Germline CDR1 LGHNA, CDR2 YSLEER. The length of the CDR3 is 17 residues. V shed 4 bases and J shed 3 bases, with 22 bases lying between them.

The J gene is TRBJ2-7, the V gene TRBV12-3 or TRBV12-4, with TRBD2 as a possible D gene (6 bases). The CDR3 is 16 amino acids. The V and J ends lost 4 bases and 2 bases respectively, with 18 bases between them. The CDR3 bases are TGTGCCAGCAGTTCCTTCACGCGGGACGGAACCTACGAGCAGTACTTC. As protein: CASSSFTRDGTYEQYF.